The 7 T cell receptor beta chains below were found in one sample sequenced in a study of blood T cell repertoires in COVID-19. Assay: immunoSEQ multiplex PCR; the TCRdb copy retains only in-frame clones and omits some. The sample contains 150,000 to 200,000 clones, about 80% of which appear only once. The sequencing input was peripheral blood. The receptors come from a woman between 45 and 60 years old with active or convalescent COVID-19.

The rearrangement joins TRBV28 to TRBJ1-5; D call uncertain. The CDR3 runs 14 residues. V was clipped by 5 bases and J by 4 bases, with 12 bases between them. CDR1 and CDR2 from the germline V gene are MDHEN and SYDVKM. CDR3 sequence (DNA): TGTGCCAGCAGTCCCCCACAGAAAAATCAGCCCCAGCATTTT. It specifies CASSPPQKNQPQHF.

The chain uses TRBV7-3 and TRBJ1-1; 8 bases map to TRBD1. From germline, CDR1 is SGHTA and CDR2 FQGTGA. This CDR3 has 15 residues. V was clipped by 3 bases and J by 5 bases; unmatched bases: 8. CDR3 residues: CASSLSRTGTTEAFF. CDR3 DNA sequence: TGTGCCAGCAGCTTGAGTCGGACAGGGACGACTGAAGCTTTCTTT.

The V gene is TRBV11-3, the J gene TRBJ2-3; D is perhaps TRBD1 (5 bases). Germline CDR1 SGHNT, CDR2 YENEEA. Between the trimmed V and J ends, which lost 2 bases and 4 bases, there was a span of 10 bases. The CDR3 contains 14 residues. The DNA for the CDR3 is TGTGCCAGCAGCTTACAGGGTAATGCAGATACGCAGTATTTT. Translation: CASSLQGNADTQYF.

V gene TRBV19 combines with J gene TRBJ2-5; 11 bases are shared with TRBD2. V was pared by 4 bases and J by 6 bases, with 4 bases of the junction left unmatched. The length of the CDR3 is 14 residues. Germline V gene sequence: CDR1 LNHDA, CDR2 SQIVND (reference sequence). The CDR3 nucleotides are TGTGCCAGTAGTACCACTAGCGGGGGCAAGACCCAGTACTTC. Translating gives CASSTTSGGKTQYF.

This clone was found a few times. This chain uses TRBV19 with TRBJ1-2; D remains ambiguous. Germline V CDR1 and CDR2: LNHDA, SQIVND (reference sequence). CDR3 length equals 13 residues. V was cut by 3 bases and J by 5 bases, with 10 bases left in between. The DNA for the CDR3 is TGTGCCAGTAGTATGAAGGGAGAATATGGCTACACCTTC. It codes for CASSMKGEYGYTF.

The V call is TRBV18, the J call TRBJ2-2; D call uncertain. CDR1 and CDR2 from the germline V gene are KGHSH and LQKENI. V lost 2 bases, J lost 0 bases, and 10 bases lay in between. The CDR3 has 16 residues. CDR3 sequence reads: CASSPTAPSNTGELFF. CDR3 sequence (DNA): TGTGCCAGCTCACCAACAGCCCCTTCGAACACCGGGGAGCTGTTTTTT.

This clone was found many times. The V gene is TRBV20-1, the J gene TRBJ1-4, with a tentative D call TRBD1 (5 bases). Per germline, CDR1 DFQATT and CDR2 SNEGSKA (reference sequence). The germline V and J ends were trimmed by 3 bases and 4 bases, with 12 bases remaining between them. The CDR3 length is 14 residues. The CDR3 is CSASARTSNEKLFF. The CDR3 coding sequence is TGCAGTGCTAGTGCCAGGACAAGTAATGAAAAACTGTTTTTT.